The rows below give T cell receptor beta chains drawn from one sample of a study of blood T cell repertoires in COVID-19. Clones were read by immunoSEQ multiplex PCR, and TCRdb kept only the in-frame ones, dropping some. The sample consists of 100,000 to 110,000 clones, 80% of them appearing once. Material: peripheral blood. Receptor source: a woman in her seventies with acute or convalescent COVID-19. Both conserved end residues are part of each CDR3. D genes are given only for firm matches. Not all rows give a size; the values are once, few, many and, for expanded clones, a class.

NA,16,TRBV20-1,TRBJ1-6,once,TGCAGTGCGAGTTCTACGGGGTTCTCCTATAATTCACCCCTCCACTTT,CSASSTGFSYNSPLHF
NA,14,TRBV24-1,TRBJ2-2,once,TGTGCCACCAGTGGACAGGAGAACACCGGGGAGCTGTTTTTT,CATSGQENTGELFF
NA,11,TRBV20-1,TRBJ2-1,NA,TGCAGTGCGTACTCCAACAATGAGCAGTTCTTC,CSAYSNNEQFF
TRBD1,16,TRBV2,TRBJ1-2,NA,TGTGCCAGCAGTAAGGGAATCTTACAGGGGAACTATGGCTACACCTTC,CASSKGILQGNYGYTF
TRBD1,16,TRBV4-1,TRBJ1-2,NA,TGCGCCAGCAGCCAAACACGGACAGGGGGCTCATATGGCTACACCTTC,CASSQTRTGGSYGYTF
TRBD1,16,TRBV3-1/TRBV3-2,TRBJ2-3,NA,TGTGCCAGCAGCCCCAGGGGGCTCCGGTTAGTCGATACGCAGTATTTT,CASSPRGLRLVDTQYF
TRBD1,15,TRBV9,TRBJ2-2,NA,TGTGCCAGCAGCGCTGAGGACAGGGCTGCCGGGGAGCTGTTTTTT,CASSAEDRAAGELFF
NA,12,TRBV11-3,TRBJ2-2,NA,TGTGCCAGCAGCTTAGGTAGCGGGGAGCTGTTTTTT,CASSLGSGELFF
TRBD1,16,TRBV5-1,TRBJ2-3,NA,TGCGCCAGCAGCCTGGGACAGGGACCCCCCACAGATACGCAGTATTTT,CASSLGQGPPTDTQYF
TRBD1,14,TRBV3-1/TRBV3-2,TRBJ1-6,NA,TGTGCCAGCAGCCCAAGGACAGGGAATTCACCCCTCCACTTT,CASSPRTGNSPLHF
NA,15,TRBV14,TRBJ1-6,NA,TGTGCCAGCAGCCAACGACAGACTCATAATTCACCCCTCCACTTT,CASSQRQTHNSPLHF
TRBD1,13,TRBV24-1,TRBJ1-2,NA,TGTGCCACAACGGGACAGGGATTCTATGGCTACACCTTC,CATTGQGFYGYTF
NA,13,TRBV5-1,TRBJ2-3,NA,TGCGCCAGCAGCTTAGAGGGCACAGATACGCAGTATTTT,CASSLEGTDTQYF
NA,13,TRBV5-1,TRBJ2-7,NA,TGCGCCAGCAGCTTGGCAGGCAATGCACCGCAGTACTTC,CASSLAGNAPQYF
TRBD2,17,TRBV4-1,TRBJ2-1,NA,TGCGCCAGCAGCCAAGTGGTTACGGGGGGGGGCCGGAATGAGCAGTTCTTC,CASSQVVTGGGRNEQFF
NA,15,TRBV6-5,TRBJ1-6,NA,TGTGCCGCATCGGGGGGTTTAGGAGACAATTCACCCCTCCACTTT,CAASGGLGDNSPLHF
TRBD1,15,TRBV4-3,TRBJ1-1,NA,TGCGCCAGCAGCCAAGAGACAGGGATGAACACTGAAGCTTTCTTT,CASSQETGMNTEAFF
NA,12,TRBV5-1,TRBJ2-3,NA,TGCGCCAGCAGTCGTAGGGGAGATACGCAGTATTTT,CASSRRGDTQYF
NA,14,TRBV28,TRBJ1-4,NA,TGTGCCAGCAGCCACAGGGAAGGGGATGAAAAACTGTTTTTT,CASSHREGDEKLFF
NA,13,TRBV27,TRBJ2-5,NA,TGTGCCAGCAGGCCCCGGTCGGGGGAGACCCAGTACTTC,CASRPRSGETQYF
TRBD2,16,TRBV10-2,TRBJ2-3,NA,TGCGCCAGCAGTGAGTCCCTAGCGGGGGGGCCAGATACGCAGTATTTT,CASSESLAGGPDTQYF